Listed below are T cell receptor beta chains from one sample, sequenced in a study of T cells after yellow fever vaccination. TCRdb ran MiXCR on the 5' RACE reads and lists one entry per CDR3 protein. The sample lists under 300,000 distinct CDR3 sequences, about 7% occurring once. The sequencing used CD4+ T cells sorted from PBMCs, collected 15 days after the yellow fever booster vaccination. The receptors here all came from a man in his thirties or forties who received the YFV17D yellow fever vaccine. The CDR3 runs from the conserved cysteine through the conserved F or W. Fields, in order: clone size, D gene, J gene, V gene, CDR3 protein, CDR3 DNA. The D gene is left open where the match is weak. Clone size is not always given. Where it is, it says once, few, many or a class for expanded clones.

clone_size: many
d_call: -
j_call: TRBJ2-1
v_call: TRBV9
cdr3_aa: CASSVAPRSGYNEQFF
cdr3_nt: TGTGCCAGCAGCGTAGCTCCAAGGAGTGGGTACAATGAGCAGTTCTTC

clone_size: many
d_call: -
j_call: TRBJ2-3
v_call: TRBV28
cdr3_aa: CASSFMVPTQYF
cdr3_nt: TGTGCCAGCAGTTTCATGGTCCCTACGCAGTATTTT

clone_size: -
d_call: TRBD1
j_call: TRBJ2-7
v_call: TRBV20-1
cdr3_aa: CSAGRGQGRDEQYF
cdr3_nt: TGCAGTGCTGGCAGAGGACAGGGTCGCGACGAGCAGTACTTC

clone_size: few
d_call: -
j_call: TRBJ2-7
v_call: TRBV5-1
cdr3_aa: CASSLIATYEQYF
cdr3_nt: TGCGCCAGCAGCTTGATCGCTACCTACGAGCAGTACTTC

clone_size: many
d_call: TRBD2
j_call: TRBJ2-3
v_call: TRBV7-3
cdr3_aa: CASSYLAGVPDTQYF
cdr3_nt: TGTGCCAGCAGCTATTTAGCGGGAGTCCCAGATACGCAGTATTTT

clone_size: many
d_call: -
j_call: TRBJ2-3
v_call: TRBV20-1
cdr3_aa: CSASKSADTQYF
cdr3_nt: TGCAGTGCTAGTAAGAGTGCTGATACGCAGTATTTT

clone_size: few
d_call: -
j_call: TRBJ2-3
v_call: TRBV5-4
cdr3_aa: CASSLRATDTQYF
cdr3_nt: TGTGCCAGCAGCTTGAGAGCTACAGATACGCAGTATTTT

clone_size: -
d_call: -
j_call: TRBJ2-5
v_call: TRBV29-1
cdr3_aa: CSGRISQETQYF
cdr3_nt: TGCAGCGGGAGGATCTCCCAAGAGACCCAGTACTTC

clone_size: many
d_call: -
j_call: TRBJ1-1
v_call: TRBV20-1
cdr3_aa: CSAPSGGTRNTEAFF
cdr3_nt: TGCAGTGCGCCTTCGGGGGGCACACGGAACACTGAAGCTTTCTTT

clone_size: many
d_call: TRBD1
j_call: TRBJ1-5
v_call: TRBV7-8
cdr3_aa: CASSFDRGNQPQHF
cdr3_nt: TGTGCCAGCAGCTTCGACAGGGGTAATCAGCCCCAGCATTTT

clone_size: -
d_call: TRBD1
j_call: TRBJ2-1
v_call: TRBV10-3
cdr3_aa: CAIEGTGGNEQFF
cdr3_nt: TGTGCCATCGAGGGGACAGGGGGCAATGAGCAGTTCTTC

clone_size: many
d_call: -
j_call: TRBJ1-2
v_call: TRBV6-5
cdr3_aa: CATYGSSGYTF
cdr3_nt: TGTGCCACCTATGGTTCCTCTGGCTACACCTTC

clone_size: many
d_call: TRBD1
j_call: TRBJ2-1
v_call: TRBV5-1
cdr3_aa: CASSLGDRYNEQFF
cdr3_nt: TGCGCCAGCAGCTTGGGGGACAGATACAATGAGCAGTTCTTC

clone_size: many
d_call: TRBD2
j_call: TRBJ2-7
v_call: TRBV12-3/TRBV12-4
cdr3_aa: CASTGTGTSGKKQYF
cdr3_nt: TGTGCCAGCACCGGAACCGGGACTAGCGGGAAAAAGCAGTACTTC

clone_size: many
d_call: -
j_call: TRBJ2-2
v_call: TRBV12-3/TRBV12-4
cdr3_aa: CASSRLSTGELFF
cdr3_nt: TGTGCCAGCAGCAGGCTGAGTACCGGGGAGCTGTTTTTT

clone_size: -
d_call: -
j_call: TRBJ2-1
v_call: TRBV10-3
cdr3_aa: CAISESGYNEQFF
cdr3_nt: TGTGCCATCAGTGAGTCCGGGTACAATGAGCAGTTCTTC

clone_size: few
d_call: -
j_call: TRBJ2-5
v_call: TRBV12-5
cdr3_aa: CASGLSPETQYF
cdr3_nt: TGTGCTAGTGGTTTGTCTCCTGAGACCCAGTACTTC

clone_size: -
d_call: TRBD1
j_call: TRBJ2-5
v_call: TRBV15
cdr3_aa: CATSRDGDRGETQYF
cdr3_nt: TGTGCCACCAGCAGAGATGGTGACAGGGGGGAGACCCAGTACTTC

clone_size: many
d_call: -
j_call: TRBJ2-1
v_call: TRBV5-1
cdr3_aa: CASSLGDYNEQFF
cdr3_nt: TGCGCCAGCAGCTTGGGCGACTACAATGAGCAGTTCTTC

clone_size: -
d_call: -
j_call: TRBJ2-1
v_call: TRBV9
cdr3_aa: CASSPLPDNEQFF
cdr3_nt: TGTGCCAGCAGCCCCCTACCCGACAATGAGCAGTTCTTC

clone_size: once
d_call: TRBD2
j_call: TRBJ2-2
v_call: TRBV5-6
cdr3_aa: CAISLGREYGELFF
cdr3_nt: TGTGCCATCAGCTTAGGGCGGGAGTACGGGGAGCTGTTTTTT

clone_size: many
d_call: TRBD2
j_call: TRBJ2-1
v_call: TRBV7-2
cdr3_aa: CASSSKGLAGGVNEQFF
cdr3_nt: TGTGCCAGCAGCTCGAAGGGACTAGCGGGAGGGGTCAATGAGCAGTTCTTC

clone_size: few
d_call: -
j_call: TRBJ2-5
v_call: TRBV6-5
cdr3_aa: CASSYNPYRAGEETQYF
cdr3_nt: TGTGCCAGCAGTTACAACCCTTATCGAGCAGGAGAAGAGACCCAGTACTTC

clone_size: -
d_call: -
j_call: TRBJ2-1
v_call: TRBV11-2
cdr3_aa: CASSLKVTGGISYNEQFF
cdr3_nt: TGTGCCAGCAGCTTAAAGGTTACCGGCGGGATCTCCTACAATGAGCAGTTCTTC

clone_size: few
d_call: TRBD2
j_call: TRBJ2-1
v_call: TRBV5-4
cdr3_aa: CASQRLADNEQFF
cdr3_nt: TGTGCCAGCCAACGACTAGCGGACAATGAGCAGTTCTTC

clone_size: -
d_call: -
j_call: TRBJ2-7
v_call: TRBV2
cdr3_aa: CASSDRTGSYEQYF
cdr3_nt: TGTGCCAGCAGTGACCGGACGGGATCCTACGAGCAGTACTTC

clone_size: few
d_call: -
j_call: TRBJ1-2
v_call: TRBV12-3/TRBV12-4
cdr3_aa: CASTPNWGVDYGYTF
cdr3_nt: TGTGCCAGCACCCCTAATTGGGGGGTGGATTATGGCTACACCTTC

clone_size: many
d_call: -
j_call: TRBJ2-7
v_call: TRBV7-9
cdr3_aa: CATSIENYEQYF
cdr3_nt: TGTGCCACCTCGATTGAAAACTACGAGCAGTACTTC

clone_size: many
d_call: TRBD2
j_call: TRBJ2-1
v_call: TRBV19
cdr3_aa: CASNSPGTSYNEQFF
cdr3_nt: TGTGCCAGTAACTCACCAGGGACTAGCTACAATGAGCAGTTCTTC

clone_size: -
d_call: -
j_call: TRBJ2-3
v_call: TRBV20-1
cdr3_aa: CSAGDGDTQYF
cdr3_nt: TGCAGTGCGGGAGATGGTGATACGCAGTATTTT

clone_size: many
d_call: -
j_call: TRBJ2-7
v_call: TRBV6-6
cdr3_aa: CASSYSIENEQYF
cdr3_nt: TGTGCCAGCAGTTACTCGATCGAAAACGAGCAGTACTTC

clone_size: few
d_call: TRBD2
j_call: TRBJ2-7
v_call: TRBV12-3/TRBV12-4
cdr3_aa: CASSAGTSGKLYEQYF
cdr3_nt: TGTGCCAGCAGTGCCGGGACTAGCGGGAAACTCTACGAGCAGTACTTC

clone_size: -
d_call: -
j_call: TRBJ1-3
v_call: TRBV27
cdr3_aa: CASSLAGRTSGNTIYF
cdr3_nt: TGTGCCAGCAGTTTGGCGGGACGGACCTCTGGAAACACCATATATTTT

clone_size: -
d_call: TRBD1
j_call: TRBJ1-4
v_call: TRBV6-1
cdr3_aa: CASSDRDRGEKLFF
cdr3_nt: TGTGCCAGCAGTGACCGGGACAGGGGAGAAAAACTGTTTTTT

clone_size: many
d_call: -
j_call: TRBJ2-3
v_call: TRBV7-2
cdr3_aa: CASSPQGTDTQYF
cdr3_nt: TGTGCCAGCAGCCCCCAAGGGACAGATACGCAGTATTTT

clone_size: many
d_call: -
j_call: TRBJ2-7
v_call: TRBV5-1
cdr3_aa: CASSLLGNYEQYF
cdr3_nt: TGCGCCAGCAGCTTGCTCGGGAACTACGAGCAGTACTTC

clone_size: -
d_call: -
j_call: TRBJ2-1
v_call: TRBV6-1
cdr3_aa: CASTLDWEGGNEQFF
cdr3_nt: TGTGCCAGCACTCTGGACTGGGAAGGTGGCAATGAGCAGTTCTTC

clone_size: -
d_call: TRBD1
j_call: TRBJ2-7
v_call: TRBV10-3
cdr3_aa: CAISENTGGSREQYF
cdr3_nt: TGTGCCATCAGTGAAAACACAGGGGGGTCGCGCGAGCAGTACTTC

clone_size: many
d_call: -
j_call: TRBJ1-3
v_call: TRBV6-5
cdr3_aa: CASSYSPGRGNTIYF
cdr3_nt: TGTGCCAGCAGTTACTCGCCGGGACGTGGAAACACCATATATTTT

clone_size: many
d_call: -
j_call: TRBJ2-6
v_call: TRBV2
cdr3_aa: CASGGLLFDVLTF
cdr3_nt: TGTGCCAGCGGGGGACTCCTCTTCGACGTCCTGACTTTC

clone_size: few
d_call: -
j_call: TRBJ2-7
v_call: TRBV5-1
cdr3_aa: CASSMTSSYEQYF
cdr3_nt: TGCGCCAGCAGCATGACTAGCTCCTACGAGCAGTACTTC

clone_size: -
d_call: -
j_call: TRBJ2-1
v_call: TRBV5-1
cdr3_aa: CASSSYTGTTYNEQFF
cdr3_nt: TGCGCCAGCAGCTCCTATACAGGGACTACGTACAATGAGCAGTTCTTC

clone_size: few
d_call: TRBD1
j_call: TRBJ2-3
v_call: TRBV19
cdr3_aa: CASSLTGETDTQYF
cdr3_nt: TGTGCCAGTAGCTTGACAGGGGAAACAGATACGCAGTATTTT

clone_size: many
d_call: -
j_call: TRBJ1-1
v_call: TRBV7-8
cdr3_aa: CASSVSTLGEAFF
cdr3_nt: TGTGCCAGCAGCGTCAGTACCCTCGGTGAAGCTTTCTTT

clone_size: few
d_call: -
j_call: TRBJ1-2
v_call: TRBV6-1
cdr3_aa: CASSEGNYGYTF
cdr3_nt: TGTGCCAGCAGTGAGGGTAACTATGGCTACACCTTC